These 21 T cell receptor beta chains were sequenced from one sample in a study of cytomegalovirus exposure and HLA in healthy donors (dated by TCRdb to about 2017). The library came from the immunoSEQ multiplex PCR assay. For the multiplex PCR, a mixture combining 60 forward primers for TCR Vbeta segments and 13 reverse primers for TCR Jbeta segments was used. In TCRdb, the immuneACCESS table is reduced to in-frame sequences with V and J assigned. These tables do not hold every clone; where another copy was compared, an unresolved V gene accounts for under half, and the others remain unexplained. This sample's table has entries for 160,000 or so clones. Together, the top ten hold roughly 2% of the sample. The sequenced material came from PBMCs. The receptors were gathered from a young man in good health and CMV-seronegative.

The chain uses TRBV5-1 and TRBJ2-5; D not certain. The J call is doubtful: the DNA matches TRBJ2-7 better. The germline V gene has CDR1 SGHRS and CDR2 YFSETQ. The CDR3 is 14 residues long. The CDR3 reads CASSPHREAYEQYF. The CDR3 bases are TGCGCCAGCAGTCCCCACCGTGAGGCCTACGAGCAGTACTTC.

This chain joins TRBV11-3 and TRBJ2-7; TRBD2 aligns across 11 bases. The CDR3 has 16 residues. The ends lost 5 bases at V and 1 base at J; junction bases unmatched: 7. Germline V lookup: CDR1 SGHNT, CDR2 YENEEA. CDR3 DNA sequence: TGTGCCAGCAGCATCTATACTAGCGGGAGTTCCTACGAGCAGTACTTC. Translation gives CASSIYTSGSSYEQYF. The full variable domain, with the rest looked up from reference TRBV11-3 and TRBJ2-7, is EAGVVQSPRYKIIEKKQPVAFWCNPISGHNTLYWYLQNLGQGPELLIRYENEEAVDDSQLPKDRFSAERLKGVDSTLKIQPAELGDSAVYLCASSIYTSGSSYEQYFGPGTRLTVT.

The chain combines TRBV10-3 with TRBJ2-1; 10 bases align to TRBD2. Losses at the gene ends were 5 bases for V and 4 bases for J; bases not matched to a gene: 5. The CDR3 has 15 residues. Per the germline V gene, CDR1 is ENHRY and CDR2 is SYGVKD. CDR3 nucleotides: TGTGCCATCAGTACCGGACTAGCGGAGTACAATGAGCAGTTCTTC. The encoded protein is CAISTGLAEYNEQFF.

The genes are TRBV6-5 and TRBJ1-5; 9 bases align to TRBD1. J was trimmed by 3 bases and V by 4 bases; bases with no gene match: 7. The CDR3 has 16 residues. Per the germline V gene, CDR1 is MNHEY and CDR2 is SVGAGI. CDR3 DNA sequence: TGTGCCAGCAGTTCCATGGGACAGGGCCTCAATCAGCCCCAGCATTTT. Encoded protein: CASSSMGQGLNQPQHF.

The rearrangement uses TRBV5-1 and TRBJ2-3; 7 bases agree with TRBD1. Trimming took 1 base from V and 0 from J; bases not matched to a gene: 5. CDR1 is SGHRS and CDR2 is YFSETQ in the germline V gene. The CDR3 has 16 residues. CDR3 DNA sequence: TGCGCCAGCAGCTTGAGGGGGCCCGCTAGCACAGATACGCAGTATTTT. It yields the protein CASSLRGPASTDTQYF.

With regard to this clone: Other DNA sequences in the sample encode the same CDR3. The rearrangement links TRBV19 to TRBJ2-1, with D possibly matching TRBD2 (6 bases). Germline V gives CDR1 LNHDA, CDR2 SQIVND (reference sequence). The CDR3 loop spans 17 amino acids. V lost 2 bases to trimming and J lost 0 bases, with 14 bases between them. CDR3 protein: CASSISGAVGSYNEQFF. DNA for the CDR3: TGTGCCAGTAGTATATCGGGAGCCGTGGGCTCCTACAATGAGCAGTTCTTC.

The genes are TRBV5-1 and TRBJ2-6; possibly TRBD1 for D (5 bases). This CDR3 contains 15 residues. Trimming removed 2 bases from V and 4 bases from J, with 10 bases in between. Germline V CDR1 and CDR2: SGHRS, YFSETQ. In DNA, the CDR3 is TGCGCCAGCAGCTTCCATGGGGCAGGGGCCAACGTCCTGACTTTC. Amino acids: CASSFHGAGANVLTF. Looking up the rest from reference TRBV5-1 and TRBJ2-6 gives the full variable domain: KAGVTQTPRYLIKTRGQQVTLSCSPISGHRSVSWYQQTPGQGLQFLFEYFSETQRNKGNFPGRFSGRQFSNSRSEMNVSTLELGDSALYLCASSFHGAGANVLTFGAGSRLTVL.

The rearrangement uses TRBV28 and TRBJ1-2; 9 bases map to TRBD1. Germline loops: CDR1 MDHEN, CDR2 SYDVKM. The CDR3 is made up of 14 amino acids. J lost 7 bases, V lost 3 bases, and 6 bases had no gene match. CDR3: CASSLGTGRTGYTF. DNA for the CDR3: TGTGCCAGCAGTTTGGGGACAGGGAGGACTGGCTACACCTTC.

This chain links TRBV6-1 with TRBJ2-7, with 9 bases matching TRBD1. This CDR3 region has 15 residues. CDR1 is MNHNS, CDR2 SASEGT, per germline. The V gene end was trimmed by 1 base and the J gene end by 3 bases; junction bases not matched to a gene: 4. CDR3 nucleotides: TGTGCCAGCAGTGAAGAAGGGACAGGGAGCTACGAGCAGTACTTC. Translated, it gives CASSEEGTGSYEQYF.

The chain carries TRBV30 and TRBJ2-3, with D hard to call. V lost 5 bases and J 8 bases, leaving 11 bases between the germline ends. CDR3 length: 11 residues. Per the germline V gene, CDR1 is GTSNPN and CDR2 is SVGIG (reference sequence). The CDR3 loop is CAWVKTGTQYF. The CDR3 DNA reads as TGTGCCTGGGTAAAGACGGGTACGCAGTATTTT.

This sequence joins TRBV4-1 and TRBJ1-6, with D possibly being TRBD1 (6 bases). Germline CDR1 reads MGHRA; CDR2 reads YSYEKL. Trimming left V 4 bases short and J 7 bases short, with 17 bases between. This CDR3 comprises 16 residues. This chain's CDR3 is CASSPIGRDTNSPLHF. CDR3 DNA sequence: TGCGCCAGCAGCCCGATAGGAAGGGACACCAATTCACCCCTCCACTTT.

Written as DNA, the CDR3 is TGTGCCAGCAGTTTTAGGAGTGAAGCTTTCTTT. Translated: CASSFRSEAFF. The chain joins TRBV6-1 to TRBJ1-1; D not certain. Germline loops: CDR1 MNHNS, CDR2 SASEGT. The V end was cut by 5 bases, the J end by 7 bases, with 8 bases between. The CDR3 runs to 11 residues.

CDR3 nucleotides: TGTGCCAGCAGGCGCAGCGACAGTCCCGGGGGCTACACCTTC. It translates to CASRRSDSPGGYTF. The chain joins TRBV27 to TRBJ1-2; a possible D gene is TRBD1 (5 bases). This CDR3 is 14 amino acids long. Deletions cut 6 bases from V and 8 bases from J, with 19 bases between. CDR1 is MNHEY, CDR2 SMNVEV, per germline (reference sequence).

The chain employs TRBV6-6 and TRBJ1-1; D may be TRBD1 (5 bases). The CDR3 is made up of 16 amino acids. Germline V gives CDR1 MNHNY, CDR2 SVGAGI (reference sequence). Trimming left V 5 bases short and J 1 base short, with 17 bases between. This CDR3 reads CASSPPPGLKNTEAFF. CDR3 DNA: TGTGCCAGCAGTCCCCCGCCGGGACTTAAGAACACTGAAGCTTTCTTT.

The V and J genes are TRBV5-1 and TRBJ1-5; 8 bases fit TRBD1. CDR3 length equals 15 residues. Germline-derived CDR1 and CDR2 are SGHRS and YFSETQ. The V and J ends lost 5 bases and 4 bases, in that order; junction bases with no gene match: 8. CDR3 in amino acids: CASSLGQGPNQPQHF. The CDR3 coding sequence is TGCGCCAGCAGTCTTGGACAGGGACCAAATCAGCCCCAGCATTTT.

The chain recombines TRBV4-1 with TRBJ2-7; D may be TRBD1 (6 bases). Germline V gene sequence: CDR1 MGHRA, CDR2 YSYEKL. The germline V and J ends were trimmed by 1 base and 5 bases, with 12 bases remaining between them. The CDR3 length is 14 residues. CDR3: CASSQAGARDEQYF. The CDR3 DNA reads TGCGCCAGCAGCCAAGCAGGGGCCCGCGACGAGCAGTACTTC.

J is TRBJ1-5 and V is TRBV27; tentative D call: TRBD1 (6 bases). The CDR3 runs to 15 residues. V was clipped by 6 bases and J by 0 bases, with 12 bases between them. Germline CDR1 reads MNHEY; CDR2 reads SMNVEV (reference sequence). CDR3 DNA: TGTGCCAGCAGCCCCGGACAGTATAGCAATCAGCCCCAGCATTTT. As protein: CASSPGQYSNQPQHF.

The chain has TRBV10-3 and TRBJ2-5; possibly TRBD1 for D (7 bases). The CDR3 has 14 residues. V lost 6 bases and J 1 base, leaving 12 bases between the germline ends. The germline gives CDR1 ENHRY, CDR2 SYGVKD. The CDR3 spells CAISRRGLQETQYF. For the CDR3, the DNA is TGTGCCATCAGCCGGAGGGGGCTCCAAGAGACCCAGTACTTC.

The chain employs TRBV30 and TRBJ1-2, with D perhaps matching TRBD1 (6 bases). Germline V CDR1 and CDR2: GTSNPN, SVGIG (reference sequence). The CDR3 loop spans 17 amino acids. The germline V and J ends were trimmed by 0 bases and 5 bases, with 22 bases remaining between them. The DNA of the CDR3 is TGTGCCTGGAGTGTACCAGGGGATCTTTCCGTGGCTTATGGCTACACCTTC. Residues: CAWSVPGDLSVAYGYTF.

The CDR3 DNA reads TGCGCCAGCAGCTCGGGACTAGCGGGAGTTGAAGAGACCCAGTACTTC. This encodes CASSSGLAGVEETQYF. This chain joins TRBV5-1 and TRBJ2-5, with 14 positions matching TRBD2. The CDR3 length is 16 residues. V dropped 3 bases and J dropped 3; count of bases not matched to a gene: 4. Germline loops: CDR1 SGHRS, CDR2 YFSETQ.

The V call is TRBV5-6, the J call TRBJ1-1; D is unclear. Germline assignment: CDR1 SGHDT and CDR2 YYEEEE. This CDR3 has 11 residues. The V and J ends lost 2 bases and 7 bases respectively, with 6 bases between them. The CDR3 protein is CASSLQFEAFF. The CDR3 nucleotides read TGTGCCAGCAGCTTACAGTTTGAAGCTTTCTTT.